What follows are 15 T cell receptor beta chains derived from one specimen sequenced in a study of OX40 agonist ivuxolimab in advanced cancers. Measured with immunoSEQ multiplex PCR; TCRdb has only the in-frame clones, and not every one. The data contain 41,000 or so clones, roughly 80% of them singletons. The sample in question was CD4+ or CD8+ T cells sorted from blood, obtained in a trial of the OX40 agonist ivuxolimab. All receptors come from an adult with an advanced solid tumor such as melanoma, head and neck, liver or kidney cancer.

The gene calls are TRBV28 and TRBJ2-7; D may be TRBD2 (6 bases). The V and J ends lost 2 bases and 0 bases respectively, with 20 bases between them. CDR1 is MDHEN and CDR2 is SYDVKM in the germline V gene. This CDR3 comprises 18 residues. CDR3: CASSLALNLRGSSYEQYF. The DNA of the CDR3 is TGTGCCAGCAGTTTAGCCCTGAACTTGCGGGGATCCTCCTACGAGCAGTACTTC.

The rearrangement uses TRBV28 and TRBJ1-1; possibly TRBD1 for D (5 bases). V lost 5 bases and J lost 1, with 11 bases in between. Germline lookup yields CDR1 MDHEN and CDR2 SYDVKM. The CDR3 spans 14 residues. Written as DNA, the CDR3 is TGTGCCAGCAGTCACCGGGGCCAGAACACTGAAGCTTTCTTT. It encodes CASSHRGQNTEAFF.

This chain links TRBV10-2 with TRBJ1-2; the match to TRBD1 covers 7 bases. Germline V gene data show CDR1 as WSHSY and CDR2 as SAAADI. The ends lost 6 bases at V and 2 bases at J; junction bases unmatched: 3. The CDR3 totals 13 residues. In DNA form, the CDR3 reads TGCGCCAGCAGAGGGGGCGTAAACTATGGCTACACCTTC. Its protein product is CASRGGVNYGYTF.

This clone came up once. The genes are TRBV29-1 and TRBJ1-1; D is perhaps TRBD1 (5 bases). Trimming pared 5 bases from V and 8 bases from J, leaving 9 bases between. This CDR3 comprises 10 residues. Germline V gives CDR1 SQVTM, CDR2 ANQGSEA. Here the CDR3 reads CSVYQGEAFF. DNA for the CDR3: TGCAGCGTTTACCAGGGAGAAGCTTTCTTT.

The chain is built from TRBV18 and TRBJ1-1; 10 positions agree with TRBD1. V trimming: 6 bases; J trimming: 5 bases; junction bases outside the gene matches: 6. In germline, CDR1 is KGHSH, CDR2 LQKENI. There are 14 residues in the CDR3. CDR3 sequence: CASSPTGGRTEAFF. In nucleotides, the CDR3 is TGTGCCAGCTCGCCGACAGGGGGCAGGACTGAAGCTTTCTTT.

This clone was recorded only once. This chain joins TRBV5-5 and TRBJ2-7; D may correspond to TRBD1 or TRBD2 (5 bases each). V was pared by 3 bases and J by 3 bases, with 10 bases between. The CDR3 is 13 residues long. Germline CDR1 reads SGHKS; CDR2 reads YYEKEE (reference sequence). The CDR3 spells CASSSREIYEQYF. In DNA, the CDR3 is TGTGCCAGCAGCTCCAGGGAGATCTACGAGCAGTACTTC. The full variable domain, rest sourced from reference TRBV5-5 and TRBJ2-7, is DAGVTQSPTHLIKTRGQQVTLRCSPISGHKSVSWYQQVLGQGPQFIFQYYEKEERGRGNFPDRFSARQFPNYSSELNVNALLLGDSALYLCASSSREIYEQYFGPGTRLTVT.

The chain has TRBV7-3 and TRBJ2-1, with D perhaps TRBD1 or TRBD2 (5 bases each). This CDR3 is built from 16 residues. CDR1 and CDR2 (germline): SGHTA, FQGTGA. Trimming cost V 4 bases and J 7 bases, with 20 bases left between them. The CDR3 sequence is CASSSSGTHVRNEQFF. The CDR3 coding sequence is TGTGCCAGCAGCTCTTCCGGGACCCACGTCAGAAATGAGCAGTTCTTC.

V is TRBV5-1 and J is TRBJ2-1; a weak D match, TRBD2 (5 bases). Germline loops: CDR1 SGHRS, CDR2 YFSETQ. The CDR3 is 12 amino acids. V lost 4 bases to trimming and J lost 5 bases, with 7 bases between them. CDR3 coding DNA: TGCGCCAGCAGCCAGACTAACAATGAGCAGTTCTTC. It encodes CASSQTNNEQFF.

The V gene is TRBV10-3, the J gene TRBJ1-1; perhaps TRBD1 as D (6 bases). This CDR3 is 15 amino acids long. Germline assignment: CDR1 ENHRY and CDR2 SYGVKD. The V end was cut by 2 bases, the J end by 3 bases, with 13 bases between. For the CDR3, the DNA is TGTGCCATCAGTGAGCCCGGGACACGTCACACTGAAGCTTTCTTT. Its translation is CAISEPGTRHTEAFF.

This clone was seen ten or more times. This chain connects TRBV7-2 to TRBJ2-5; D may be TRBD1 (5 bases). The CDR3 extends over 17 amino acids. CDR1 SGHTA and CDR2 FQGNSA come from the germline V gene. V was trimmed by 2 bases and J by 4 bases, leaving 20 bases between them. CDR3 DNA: TGTGCCAGCAGCTTAAGGGGCGAGGAACAGGATGGAGAGACCCAGTACTTC. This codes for CASSLRGEEQDGETQYF.

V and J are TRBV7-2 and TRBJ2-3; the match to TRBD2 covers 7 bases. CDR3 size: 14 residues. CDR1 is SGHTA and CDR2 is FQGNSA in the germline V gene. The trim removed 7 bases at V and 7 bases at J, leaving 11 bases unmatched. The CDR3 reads CASILTASGNTQYF. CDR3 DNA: TGTGCCAGCATACTTACGGCTAGCGGAAATACGCAGTATTTT.

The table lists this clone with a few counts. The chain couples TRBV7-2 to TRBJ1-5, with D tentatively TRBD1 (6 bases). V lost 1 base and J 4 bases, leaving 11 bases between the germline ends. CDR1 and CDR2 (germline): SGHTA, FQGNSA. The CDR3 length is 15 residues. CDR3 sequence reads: CASSLEVRGNQPQHF. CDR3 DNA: TGTGCCAGCAGCTTAGAGGTTAGGGGGAATCAGCCCCAGCATTTT.

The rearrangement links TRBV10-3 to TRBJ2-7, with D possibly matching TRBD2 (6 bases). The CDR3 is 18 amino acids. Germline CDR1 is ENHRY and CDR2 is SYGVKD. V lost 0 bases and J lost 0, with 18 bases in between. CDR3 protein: CAISESRTLAMSSYEQYF. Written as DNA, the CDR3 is TGTGCCATCAGTGAGTCTCGGACCCTAGCGATGAGCTCCTACGAGCAGTACTTC.

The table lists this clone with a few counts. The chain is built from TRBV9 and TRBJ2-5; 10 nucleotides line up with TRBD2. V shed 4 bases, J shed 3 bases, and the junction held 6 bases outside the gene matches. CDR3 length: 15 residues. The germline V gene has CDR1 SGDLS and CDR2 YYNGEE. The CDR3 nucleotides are TGTGCCAGCAGCCCAACTAGCGGGGTTGAAGAGACCCAGTACTTC. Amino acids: CASSPTSGVEETQYF.

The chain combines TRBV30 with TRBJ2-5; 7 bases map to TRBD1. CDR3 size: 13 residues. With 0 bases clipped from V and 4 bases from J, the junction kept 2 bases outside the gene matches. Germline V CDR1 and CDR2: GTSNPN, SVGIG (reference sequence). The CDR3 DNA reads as TGTGCCTGGAGTGTGGCAGGGGGAGAGACCCAGTACTTC. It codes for CAWSVAGGETQYF. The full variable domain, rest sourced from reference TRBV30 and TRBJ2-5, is SQTIHQWPATLVQPVGSPLSLECTVEGTSNPNLYWYRQAAGRGLQLLFYSVGIGQISSEVPQNLSASRPQDRQFILSSKKLLLSDSGFYLCAWSVAGGETQYFGPGTRLLVL.